This T cell receptor beta chain was recovered during a study of cytomegalovirus exposure and HLA in healthy donors. This clone is a singleton in its sample. The PCR had 60 Vbeta and 13 Jbeta primers. The data were produced by immunoSEQ multiplex PCR, yet TCRdb's version contains in-frame clones alone and is incomplete. Counted here are under 100,000 clones, around 70% occurring once; the ten biggest clones make up over 12%. Germline assignment: CDR1 SGHNT and CDR2 YYREEE (reference sequence). The CDR3 has 17 residues. V trimming: 0 bases; J trimming: 4 bases; junction bases outside the gene matches: 8.

The receptor comes from a woman between 50 and 59 years old in good health and CMV-seropositive. The specimen was PBMCs. This sequence joins TRBV5-4 and TRBJ2-2, with 8 nucleotides matching TRBD2. The CDR3 coding sequence is TGTGCCAGCAGCTTGGGGGGACTAGTATTGTCCACCGGGGAGCTGTTTTTT. Amino acid sequence: CASSLGGLVLSTGELFF. The entire variable domain, with the rest obtained from reference TRBV5-4 and TRBJ2-2, is as follows: ETGVTQSPTHLIKTRGQQVTLRCSSQSGHNTVSWYQQALGQGPQFIFQYYREEENGRGNFPPRFSGLQFPNYSSELNVNALELDDSALYLCASSLGGLVLSTGELFFGEGSRLTVL.